These T cell receptor beta chains were read from a single sample in a study of blood T cells in healthy people across ages. TCRdb recomputed calls from the 5' RACE reads with MiXCR, one row per CDR3 protein. The table lists about 1.4 million distinct CDR3 sequences, 45% to 70% of them singletons. The sample was blood. Source of these receptors: a young man in good health. Both conserved end residues are part of each CDR3. A D gene is named only where the DNA matches it firmly. Rows may omit the clone size; those that give it use once, few, many or a size class.

j_call	clone_size	d_call	v_call	cdr3_aa	cdr3_nt
TRBJ2-3	few	TRBD2	TRBV5-6	CASSLAGGPLDTQYF	TGTGCCAGCAGCTTGGCGGGGGGGCCACTAGATACGCAGTATTTT
TRBJ2-1	-	-	TRBV6-5	CASTGGLTYNEQFF	TGTGCCAGCACAGGGGGACTCACCTACAATGAGCAGTTCTTC
TRBJ2-7	-	-	TRBV7-9	CASSLGMGVAEQYF	TGTGCCAGCAGCTTAGGGATGGGGGTGGCCGAGCAGTACTTC
TRBJ1-1	few	TRBD1	TRBV5-1	CASSTGTANTEAFF	TGCGCCAGCAGTACCGGGACAGCGAACACTGAAGCTTTCTTT
TRBJ2-7	-	-	TRBV5-1	CASGFGSYEQYF	TGCGCCAGCGGGTTCGGCTCCTACGAGCAGTACTTC
TRBJ1-1	-	TRBD1	TRBV29-1	CSVGDSTENTEAFF	TGCAGCGTTGGGGACAGCACGGAGAACACTGAAGCTTTCTTT
TRBJ1-5	-	-	TRBV4-2	CASSQAGGRGNQPQHF	TGTGCCAGCAGCCAAGCTGGGGGCCGGGGCAATCAGCCCCAGCATTTT
TRBJ2-7	-	-	TRBV5-1	CASSLEPRTSYEQYF	TGCGCCAGCAGCTTGGAGCCCCGGACCTCCTACGAGCAGTACTTC
TRBJ2-7	-	-	TRBV7-9	CASSLQDRASYEQYF	TGTGCCAGCAGCTTACAGGACAGAGCCTCCTACGAGCAGTACTTC
TRBJ1-3	-	-	TRBV10-3	CAISDPVSGNTIYF	TGTGCCATCAGTGACCCCGTCTCTGGAAACACCATATATTTT
TRBJ1-5	-	-	TRBV13	CASSPTAGQPQHF	TGTGCCAGCAGTCCCACAGCCGGGCAGCCCCAGCATTTT
TRBJ2-5	-	TRBD2	TRBV4-2	CASSHTRTALAGGLVETQYF	TGTGCCAGCAGCCACACTCGGACGGCGCTAGCGGGGGGGCTGGTTGAGACCCAGTACTTC
TRBJ2-2	-	-	TRBV29-1	CSVAPGLPTGELFF	TGCAGCGTTGCGCCGGGACTGCCCACCGGGGAGCTGTTTTTT
TRBJ2-3	-	-	TRBV7-2	CASSLGLLADTQYF	TGTGCCAGCAGCTTAGGTCTTCTAGCGGATACGCAGTATTTT
TRBJ1-1	-	-	TRBV10-3	CAISEGEWNTEAFF	TGTGCCATCAGTGAGGGGGAATGGAACACTGAAGCTTTCTTT
TRBJ2-1	few	-	TRBV12-5	CASGYGYNEQFF	TGTGCTAGTGGTTATGGGTACAATGAGCAGTTCTTC
TRBJ2-7	-	-	TRBV6-2/TRBV6-3	CASVDFTNYEQYF	TGTGCCAGCGTTGACTTTACAAATTACGAGCAGTACTTC
TRBJ1-5	few	-	TRBV7-4	CASSLGGQVQHF	TGTGCCAGCAGCTTAGGGGGGCAAGTCCAGCATTTT
TRBJ2-2	-	-	TRBV9	CASSVEFNTGELFF	TGTGCCAGCAGCGTAGAATTTAACACCGGGGAGCTGTTTTTT
TRBJ1-1	-	-	TRBV9	CASSPQAGVNTEAFF	TGTGCCAGCAGCCCGCAGGCGGGGGTGAACACTGAAGCTTTCTTT
TRBJ2-1	-	-	TRBV3-1	CASSRSGDADEQFF	TGTGCCAGCTCCAGATCCGGGGATGCCGATGAGCAGTTCTTC
TRBJ1-5	-	-	TRBV19	CASRTFWADSNQPQHF	TGTGCCAGTAGGACATTCTGGGCGGATAGCAATCAGCCCCAGCATTTT
TRBJ1-5	many	-	TRBV28	CASSSGRPQHF	TGTGCCAGCAGTTCAGGGAGGCCCCAGCATTTT
TRBJ1-2	few	-	TRBV5-1	CASSLGSGNNPYGYTF	TGCGCCAGCAGCTTGGGTTCTGGTAACAACCCCTATGGCTACACCTTC
TRBJ2-5	-	-	TRBV6-2/TRBV6-3	CASSFRRFQETQYF	TGTGCCAGCAGTTTTCGCCGATTCCAAGAGACCCAGTACTTC